This TCR beta chain came from a study of Graves' ophthalmopathy and Graves' hyperthyroidism. Hyperthyroidism patients, aged 18 to 65, were newly diagnosed, under 2 months' duration. The CDR3 length is 17 residues. The germline V gene has CDR1 PRHDT and CDR2 FYEKMQ (reference sequence). Amplification of the TCR beta CDR3 regions used RNA transcripts (as template). An opening RT-PCR round employed HTBI primers and preceded a second-round multiplex PCR. TCRdb called the multiplex PCR reads again in MiXCR, with one record for every CDR3 protein. The table has about 24,000 distinct CDR3 sequences, 48% seen once.

What was sequenced was peripheral blood. This chain joins TRBV13 and TRBJ2-3, with 8 bases that match TRBD2. The DNA end is a closer match to TRBJ2-1, so the J assignment may be wrong. The sequence derives from an adult woman with stable Graves' hyperthyroidism. The CDR3 loop reads CASSLAPGAGATDTQFF. The CDR3 DNA reads TGTGCCAGCAGCTTAGCCCCCGGAGCGGGAGCCACAGATACGCAGTTCTTC.